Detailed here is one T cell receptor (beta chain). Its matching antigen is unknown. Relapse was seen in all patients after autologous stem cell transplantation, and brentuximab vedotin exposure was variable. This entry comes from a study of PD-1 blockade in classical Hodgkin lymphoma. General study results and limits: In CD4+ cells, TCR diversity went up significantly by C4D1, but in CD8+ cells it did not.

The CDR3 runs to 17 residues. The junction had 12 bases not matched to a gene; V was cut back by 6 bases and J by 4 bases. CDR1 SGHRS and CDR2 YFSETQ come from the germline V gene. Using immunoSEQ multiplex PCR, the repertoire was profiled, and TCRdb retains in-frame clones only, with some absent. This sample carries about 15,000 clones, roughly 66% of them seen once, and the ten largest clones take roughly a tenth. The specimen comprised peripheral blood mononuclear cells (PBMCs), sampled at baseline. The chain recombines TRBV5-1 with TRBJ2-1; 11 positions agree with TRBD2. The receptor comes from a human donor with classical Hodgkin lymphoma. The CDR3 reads CASNDIAGGATYNEQFF. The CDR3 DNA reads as TGCGCCAGCAACGATATAGCGGGAGGGGCAACGTACAATGAGCAGTTCTTC.